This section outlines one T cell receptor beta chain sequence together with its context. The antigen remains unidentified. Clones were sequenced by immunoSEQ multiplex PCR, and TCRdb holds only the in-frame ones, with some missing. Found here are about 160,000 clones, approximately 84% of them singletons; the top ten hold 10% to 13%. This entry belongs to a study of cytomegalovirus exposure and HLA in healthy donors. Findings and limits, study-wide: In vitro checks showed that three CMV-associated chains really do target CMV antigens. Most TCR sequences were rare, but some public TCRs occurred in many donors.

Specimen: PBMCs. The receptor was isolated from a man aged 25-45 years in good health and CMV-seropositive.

The CDR3 nucleotides are TGTGCCAGCAGTTATTCCGGACAGGGGTATCAGCCCCAGCATTTT. Residues: CASSYSGQGYQPQHF. This sequence joins TRBV6-6 and TRBJ1-5; 9 bases fit TRBD1. The trim removed 3 bases at V and 5 bases at J, leaving 5 bases unmatched. Germline loops: CDR1 MNHNY, CDR2 SVGAGI (reference sequence). The CDR3 has 15 amino acids.